These T cell receptor beta chains were read from a single sample in a study of response to subunit inactivated influenza vaccine. TCRdb analysed the RT-PCR reads with MiXCR anew, one entry per CDR3 protein. The sample lists about 570,000 distinct CDR3 sequences, 10% to 12% occurring once. The sample was also reused in another study, on T cells expressing NK-cell markers.

The input for sequencing was PBMCs from blood, taken on the day of vaccination. These receptors originate from a man aged 45-65 years who received an inactivated influenza vaccine. Both conserved end residues are part of each CDR3. A D gene is named only where the DNA matches it firmly. Only some rows state a clone size, as once, few, many or a class for expanded clones.

CDR3aa: CASSLSDEYNEQFF
CDR3nt: TGTGCCAGCAGCTTATCTGACGAGTACAATGAGCAGTTCTTC
v_gene: TRBV11-1
d_gene: .
j_gene: TRBJ2-1
len: 14
abundance: .

CDR3aa: CASSKLTSGAYNEQFF
CDR3nt: TGCGCCAGCAGCAAACTTACTAGCGGGGCTTACAATGAGCAGTTCTTC
v_gene: TRBV5-1
d_gene: TRBD2
j_gene: TRBJ2-1
len: 16
abundance: .

CDR3aa: CASSRAGTENGYTF
CDR3nt: TGCGCCAGCAGCCGAGCCGGGACTGAGAATGGCTACACCTTC
v_gene: TRBV5-1
d_gene: .
j_gene: TRBJ1-2
len: 14
abundance: many

CDR3aa: CASSYSGGSNQPQHF
CDR3nt: TGTGCCAGCAGTTACTCGGGAGGGAGCAATCAGCCCCAGCATTTT
v_gene: TRBV6-2/TRBV6-3
d_gene: .
j_gene: TRBJ1-5
len: 15
abundance: few

CDR3aa: CASSLDGNQETQYF
CDR3nt: TGTGCCAGCAGTCTCGACGGGAACCAAGAGACCCAGTACTTC
v_gene: TRBV12-3/TRBV12-4
d_gene: .
j_gene: TRBJ2-5
len: 14
abundance: many

CDR3aa: CSASRLAENNEQFF
CDR3nt: TGCAGTGCTTCCAGACTAGCGGAAAACAATGAGCAGTTCTTC
v_gene: TRBV20-1
d_gene: TRBD2
j_gene: TRBJ2-1
len: 14
abundance: few

CDR3aa: CASSYRAGPLNIQYF
CDR3nt: TGTGCCAGCAGTTATCGGGCAGGTCCCTTAAACATTCAGTACTTC
v_gene: TRBV6-5
d_gene: .
j_gene: TRBJ2-4
len: 15
abundance: few

CDR3aa: CSARGGRETQYF
CDR3nt: TGCAGTGCTAGGGGGGGGAGAGAGACCCAGTACTTC
v_gene: TRBV20-1
d_gene: TRBD2
j_gene: TRBJ2-5
len: 12
abundance: many

CDR3aa: CASRRPPNTGELFF
CDR3nt: TGCGCCAGCCGGAGACCGCCGAACACCGGGGAGCTGTTTTTT
v_gene: TRBV5-1
d_gene: .
j_gene: TRBJ2-2
len: 14
abundance: .

CDR3aa: CASMSQGGSAGELFF
CDR3nt: TGCGCCAGCATGAGCCAAGGGGGGTCGGCCGGGGAGCTGTTTTTT
v_gene: TRBV5-1
d_gene: .
j_gene: TRBJ2-2
len: 15
abundance: few

CDR3aa: CASSLLGPQETQYF
CDR3nt: TGTGCCAGCAGCCTGTTGGGGCCCCAAGAGACCCAGTACTTC
v_gene: TRBV11-1
d_gene: .
j_gene: TRBJ2-5
len: 14
abundance: .

CDR3aa: CASTPRGAGYNEQFF
CDR3nt: TGTGCCAGTACACCACGGGGGGCGGGTTACAATGAGCAGTTCTTC
v_gene: TRBV28
d_gene: .
j_gene: TRBJ2-1
len: 15
abundance: .

CDR3aa: CASSQVLTSGNNEQFF
CDR3nt: TGCGCCAGCAGCCAAGTCTTGACTAGCGGAAACAATGAGCAGTTCTTC
v_gene: TRBV4-1
d_gene: TRBD2
j_gene: TRBJ2-1
len: 16
abundance: few

CDR3aa: CASSARQGYGYTF
CDR3nt: TGTGCCAGCAGCGCCCGACAGGGTTATGGCTACACCTTC
v_gene: TRBV6-1
d_gene: TRBD1
j_gene: TRBJ1-2
len: 13
abundance: .

CDR3aa: CSYRDGGAISEAFF
CDR3nt: TGCAGCTACCGGGACGGGGGCGCGATATCTGAAGCTTTCTTT
v_gene: TRBV29-1
d_gene: .
j_gene: TRBJ1-1
len: 14
abundance: few

CDR3aa: CASSQSKGEDTQYF
CDR3nt: TGTGCCAGCAGCCAGTCTAAGGGGGAGGATACGCAGTATTTT
v_gene: TRBV4-2
d_gene: .
j_gene: TRBJ2-3
len: 14
abundance: .

CDR3aa: CASSLAGLGQFF
CDR3nt: TGTGCCAGCAGTTTAGCGGGATTGGGGCAGTTCTTC
v_gene: TRBV12-3/TRBV12-4
d_gene: .
j_gene: TRBJ2-1
len: 12
abundance: .

CDR3aa: CASSRFETQYF
CDR3nt: TGTGCCAGCAGCCGGTTCGAGACCCAGTACTTC
v_gene: TRBV3-1
d_gene: .
j_gene: TRBJ2-5
len: 11
abundance: .

CDR3aa: CASSPGLLSNQPQHF
CDR3nt: TGTGCCAGCAGCCCGGGACTGCTTAGCAATCAGCCCCAGCATTTT
v_gene: TRBV6-2/TRBV6-3
d_gene: .
j_gene: TRBJ1-5
len: 15
abundance: .

CDR3aa: CASSVGHGTDTQYF
CDR3nt: TGTGCCAGCAGCGTAGGTCACGGCACAGATACGCAGTATTTT
v_gene: TRBV9
d_gene: .
j_gene: TRBJ2-3
len: 14
abundance: few

CDR3aa: CASSFSPGRYNEQFF
CDR3nt: TGCGCCAGCAGCTTCTCCCCGGGACGGTACAATGAGCAGTTCTTC
v_gene: TRBV5-1
d_gene: .
j_gene: TRBJ2-1
len: 15
abundance: few

CDR3aa: CASSLTERGPYGYTF
CDR3nt: TGCGCCAGCAGCCTGACGGAGCGGGGCCCGTATGGCTACACCTTC
v_gene: TRBV5-1
d_gene: .
j_gene: TRBJ1-2
len: 15
abundance: .

CDR3aa: CASTFFGSGANVLTF
CDR3nt: TGTGCCAGCACTTTCTTTGGCTCTGGGGCCAACGTCCTGACTTTC
v_gene: TRBV12-3/TRBV12-4
d_gene: .
j_gene: TRBJ2-6
len: 15
abundance: few

CDR3aa: CASSGQGSSGNTIYF
CDR3nt: TGTGCCAGCAGTGGACAGGGCAGCTCTGGAAACACCATATATTTT
v_gene: TRBV25-1
d_gene: TRBD1
j_gene: TRBJ1-3
len: 15
abundance: many

CDR3aa: CASSSDSVEQYF
CDR3nt: TGTGCCAGCAGCTCTGACAGCGTCGAGCAGTACTTC
v_gene: TRBV7-9
d_gene: .
j_gene: TRBJ2-7
len: 12
abundance: few

CDR3aa: CASSLGGTGGGYTF
CDR3nt: TGTGCCAGCAGCTTAGGAGGGACAGGGGGAGGCTACACCTTC
v_gene: TRBV7-2
d_gene: TRBD1
j_gene: TRBJ1-2
len: 14
abundance: .

CDR3aa: CASSGVSVEGHYGYTF
CDR3nt: TGTGCCAGTAGTGGAGTGAGTGTAGAGGGTCACTATGGCTACACCTTC
v_gene: TRBV19
d_gene: .
j_gene: TRBJ1-2
len: 16
abundance: few